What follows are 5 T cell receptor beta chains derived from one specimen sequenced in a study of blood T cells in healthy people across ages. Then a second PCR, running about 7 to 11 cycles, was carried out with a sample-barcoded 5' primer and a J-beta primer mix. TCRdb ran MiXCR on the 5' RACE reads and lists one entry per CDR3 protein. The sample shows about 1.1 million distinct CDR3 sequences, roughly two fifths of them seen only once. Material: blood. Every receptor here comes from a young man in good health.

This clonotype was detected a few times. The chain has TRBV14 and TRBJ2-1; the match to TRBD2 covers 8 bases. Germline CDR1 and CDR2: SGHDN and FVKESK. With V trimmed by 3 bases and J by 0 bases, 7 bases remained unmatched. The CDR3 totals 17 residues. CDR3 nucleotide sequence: TGTGCCAGCAGCCACCTCTTAGCGGGAAGCTCCTACAATGAGCAGTTCTTC. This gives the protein CASSHLLAGSSYNEQFF.

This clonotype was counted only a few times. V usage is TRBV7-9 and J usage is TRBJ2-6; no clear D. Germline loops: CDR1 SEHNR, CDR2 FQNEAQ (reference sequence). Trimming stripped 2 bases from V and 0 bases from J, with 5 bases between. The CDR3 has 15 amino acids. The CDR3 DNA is TGTGCCAGCAGCTTACTAATCTCTGGGGCCAACGTCCTGACTTTC. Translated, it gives CASSLLISGANVLTF.

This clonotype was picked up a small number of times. The CDR3 loop reads CSASDRANTYEQYF. The CDR3 nucleotides are TGCAGTGCTAGTGACAGGGCTAATACCTACGAGCAGTACTTC. The rearrangement uses TRBV20-1 and TRBJ2-7; 7 nucleotides align to TRBD1. Unmatched junction bases numbered 7, after V lost 3 bases and J lost 2 bases. Germline V lookup: CDR1 DFQATT, CDR2 SNEGSKA (reference sequence). CDR3 length: 14 amino acids.

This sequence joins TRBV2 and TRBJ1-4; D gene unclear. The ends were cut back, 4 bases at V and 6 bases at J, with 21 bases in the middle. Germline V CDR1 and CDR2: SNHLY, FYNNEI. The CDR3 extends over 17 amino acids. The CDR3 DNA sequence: TGTGCCAGCAGTGTCCCCTATAGAGGACGGATAGATGAAAAACTGTTTTTT. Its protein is CASSVPYRGRIDEKLFF.

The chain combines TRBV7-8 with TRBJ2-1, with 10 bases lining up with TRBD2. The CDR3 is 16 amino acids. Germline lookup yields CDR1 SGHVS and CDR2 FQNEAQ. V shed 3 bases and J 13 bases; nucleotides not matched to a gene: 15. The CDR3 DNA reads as TGTGCCAGCAGCTTTTCGGCTAGCGGGGGTCTAGAGACCCAGTTCTTC. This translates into CASSFSASGGLETQFF.